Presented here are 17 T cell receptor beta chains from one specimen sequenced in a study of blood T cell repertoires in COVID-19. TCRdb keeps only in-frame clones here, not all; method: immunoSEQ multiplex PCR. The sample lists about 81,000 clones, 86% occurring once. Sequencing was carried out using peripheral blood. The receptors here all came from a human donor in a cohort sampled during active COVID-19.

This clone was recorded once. CDR3 DNA sequence: TGTGCCAGCAGCTCGGGTCGAGGGCGGGGTAACTACGAGCAGTACTTC. As protein: CASSSGRGRGNYEQYF. The V and J genes are TRBV11-2 and TRBJ2-7; perhaps TRBD2 as D (6 bases). Per germline, CDR1 SGHAT and CDR2 FQNNGV. The length of the CDR3 is 16 residues. Trimming shortened V by 4 bases and J by 3 bases, and 19 bases separated the two germline ends.

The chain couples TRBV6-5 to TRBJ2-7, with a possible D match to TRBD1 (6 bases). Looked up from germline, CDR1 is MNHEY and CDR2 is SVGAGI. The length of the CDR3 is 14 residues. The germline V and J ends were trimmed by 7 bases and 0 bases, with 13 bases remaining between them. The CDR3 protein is CASTQGPSSYEQYF. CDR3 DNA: TGTGCCAGCACCCAGGGGCCTTCCTCCTACGAGCAGTACTTC.

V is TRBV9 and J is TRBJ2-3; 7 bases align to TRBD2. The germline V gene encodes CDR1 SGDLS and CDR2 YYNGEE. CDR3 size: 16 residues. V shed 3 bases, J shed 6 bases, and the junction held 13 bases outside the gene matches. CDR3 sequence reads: CASSERLAGPGDTQYF. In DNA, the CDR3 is TGTGCCAGCAGCGAACGCTTAGCGGGCCCGGGGGATACGCAGTATTTT.

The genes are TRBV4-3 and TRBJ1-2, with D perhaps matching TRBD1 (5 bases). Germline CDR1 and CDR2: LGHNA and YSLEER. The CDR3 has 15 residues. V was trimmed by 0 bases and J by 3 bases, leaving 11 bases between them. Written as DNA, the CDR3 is TGCGCCAGCAGCCAAGAGGCAGGGCAGGACTATGGCTACACCTTC. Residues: CASSQEAGQDYGYTF.

This CDR3 reads CASSGGLAELLRKGQFF. Written as DNA, the CDR3 is TGTGCCAGCAGCGGCGGCCTAGCGGAGTTGCTCAGGAAGGGGCAGTTCTTC. The chain couples TRBV5-6 to TRBJ2-1, with 7 bases that match TRBD2. Germline loops: CDR1 SGHDT, CDR2 YYEEEE. After removal of 4 bases from V and 12 bases from J, the junction contained 22 bases not matched to a gene. The CDR3 is made up of 17 amino acids.

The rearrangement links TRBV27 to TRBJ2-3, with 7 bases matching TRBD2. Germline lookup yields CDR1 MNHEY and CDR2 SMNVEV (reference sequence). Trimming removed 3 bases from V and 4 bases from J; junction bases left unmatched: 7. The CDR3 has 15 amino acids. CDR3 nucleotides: TGTGCCAGCAGTTTGCGGGACTATCGCGCAGATACGCAGTATTTT. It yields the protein CASSLRDYRADTQYF.

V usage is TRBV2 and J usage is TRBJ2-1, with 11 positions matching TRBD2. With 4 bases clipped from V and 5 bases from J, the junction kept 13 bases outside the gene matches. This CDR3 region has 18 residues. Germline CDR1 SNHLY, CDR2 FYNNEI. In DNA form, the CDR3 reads TGTGCCAGCAGTGCGATACTAGCGGGGGACCTCCTCAACAATGAGCAGTTCTTC. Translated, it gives CASSAILAGDLLNNEQFF.

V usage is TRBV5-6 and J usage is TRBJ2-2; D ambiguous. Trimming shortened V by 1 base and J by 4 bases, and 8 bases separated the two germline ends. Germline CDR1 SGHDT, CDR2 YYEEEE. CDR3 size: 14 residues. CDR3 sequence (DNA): TGTGCCAGCAGCTTGACAGCAGCCACCGGGGAGCTGTTTTTT. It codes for CASSLTAATGELFF.

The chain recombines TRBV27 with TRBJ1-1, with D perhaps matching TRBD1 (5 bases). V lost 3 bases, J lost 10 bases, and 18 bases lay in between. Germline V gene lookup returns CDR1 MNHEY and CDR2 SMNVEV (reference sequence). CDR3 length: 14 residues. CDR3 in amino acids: CASSFTTGAKGAFF. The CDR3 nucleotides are TGTGCCAGCAGTTTCACCACAGGCGCCAAGGGAGCTTTCTTT.

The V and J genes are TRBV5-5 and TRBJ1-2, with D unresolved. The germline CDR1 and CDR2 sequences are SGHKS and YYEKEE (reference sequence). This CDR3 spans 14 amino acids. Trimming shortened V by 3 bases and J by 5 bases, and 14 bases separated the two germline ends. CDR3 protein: CASSSLKNQYGYTF. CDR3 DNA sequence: TGTGCCAGCAGCTCCTTAAAAAACCAGTATGGCTACACCTTC.

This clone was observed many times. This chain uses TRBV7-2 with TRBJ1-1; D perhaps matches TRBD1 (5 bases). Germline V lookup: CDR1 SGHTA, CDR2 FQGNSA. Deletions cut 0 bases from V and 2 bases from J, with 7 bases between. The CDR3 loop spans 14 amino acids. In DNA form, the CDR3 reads TGTGCCAGCAGCTTAGCGCAGGGAAACACTGAAGCTTTCTTT. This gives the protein CASSLAQGNTEAFF.

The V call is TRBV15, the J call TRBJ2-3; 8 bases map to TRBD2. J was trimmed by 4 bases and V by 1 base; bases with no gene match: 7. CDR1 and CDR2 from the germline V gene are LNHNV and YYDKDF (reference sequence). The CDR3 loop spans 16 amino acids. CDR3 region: CATSRVLAARPDTQYF. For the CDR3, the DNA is TGTGCCACCAGCAGAGTACTAGCGGCTCGGCCAGATACGCAGTATTTT. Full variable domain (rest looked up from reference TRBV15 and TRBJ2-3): DAMVIQNPRYQVTQFGKPVTLSCSQTLNHNVMYWYQQKSSQAPKLLFHYYDKDFNNEADTPDNFQSRRPNTSFCFLDIRSPGLGDTAMYLCATSRVLAARPDTQYFGPGTRLTVL.

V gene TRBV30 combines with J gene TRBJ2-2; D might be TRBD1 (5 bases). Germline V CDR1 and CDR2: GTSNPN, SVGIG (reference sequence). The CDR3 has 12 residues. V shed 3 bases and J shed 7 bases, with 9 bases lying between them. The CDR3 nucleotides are TGTGCCTGGAGCCAGGGTGGCGGGGAGCTGTTTTTT. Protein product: CAWSQGGGELFF.

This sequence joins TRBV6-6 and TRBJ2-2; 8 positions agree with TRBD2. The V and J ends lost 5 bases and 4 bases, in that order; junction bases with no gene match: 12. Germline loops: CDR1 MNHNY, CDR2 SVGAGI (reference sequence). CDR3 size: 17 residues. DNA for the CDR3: TGTGCCAGCAGTCCCCGTAGACTAGCGAGGGTCACCGGGGAGCTGTTTTTT. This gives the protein CASSPRRLARVTGELFF.

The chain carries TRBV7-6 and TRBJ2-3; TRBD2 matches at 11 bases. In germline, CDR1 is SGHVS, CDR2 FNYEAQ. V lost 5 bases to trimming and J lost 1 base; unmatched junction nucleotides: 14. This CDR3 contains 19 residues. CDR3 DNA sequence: TGTGCCAGCAGCCCCTCTAGGCTAGCGGGAGGCCTTGGCACAGATACGCAGTATTTT. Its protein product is CASSPSRLAGGLGTDTQYF.

The CDR3 reads CASSLSWGAEAFF. The CDR3 DNA reads as TGTGCCAGCAGCCTCTCATGGGGCGCTGAAGCTTTCTTT. The rearrangement uses TRBV5-6 and TRBJ1-1; perhaps TRBD1 as D (5 bases). This CDR3 contains 13 residues. Germline CDR1 is SGHDT and CDR2 is YYEEEE. V lost 4 bases, J lost 6 bases, and 13 bases lay in between. Complete variable domain (other parts from reference TRBV5-6 and TRBJ1-1): DAGVTQSPTHLIKTRGQQVTLRCSPKSGHDTVSWYQQALGQGPQFIFQYYEEEERQRGNFPDRFSGHQFPNYSSELNVNALLLGDSALYLCASSLSWGAEAFFGQGTRLTVV.

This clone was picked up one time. The CDR3 protein is CASSVFDRVTGELFF. Here the CDR3 DNA reads TGTGCCAGCAGCGTATTTGACAGAGTCACCGGGGAGCTGTTTTTT. The chain combines TRBV9 with TRBJ2-2, with D perhaps matching TRBD1 (5 bases). The CDR3 covers 15 residues. The germline V gene has CDR1 SGDLS and CDR2 YYNGEE. V was shortened by 1 base and J by 4 bases, with 11 bases between the two germline ends.